Below, 6 T cell receptor beta chains from the same sample are listed, as sequenced in a study of T cell repertoires in cytomegalovirus infection. MiXCR, applied by TCRdb to the reads, yields one record per CDR3 protein. The repertoire includes a few hundred thousand distinct CDR3 sequences, around a tenth of them detected once, and about 3.9% sits in the top ten. The specimen sequenced was PBMCs. The receptors originated from a human donor in good health (CMV status not recorded). Some clones in this sample may be carry-over from other donors' samples.

The chain carries TRBV7-9 and TRBJ2-1; D not certain. Germline CDR1 reads SEHNR; CDR2 reads FQNEAQ (reference sequence). The V end lost 4 bases, the J end lost 0 bases, and 4 bases lay between the germline ends. The CDR3 is 13 amino acids. CDR3 bases: TGTGCCAGCAGCTCCTACTCCTACAATGAGCAGTTCTTC. It specifies CASSSYSYNEQFF.

Concerning this clonotype: A junction end diverges from the germline sequence, so it may reflect a read error. The J gene is TRBJ1-5, the V gene TRBV4-1; unclear D gene. This CDR3 comprises 15 residues. Germline values: CDR1 MGHRA, CDR2 YSYEKL. CDR3 in DNA: TGTGCCAGCAGCCCGACCCGGATGGGCAATCAGCCCCAGCATTTT. It encodes CASSPTRMGNQPQHF.

This clonotype occurred many times. The rearrangement uses TRBV6-2 or TRBV6-3 and TRBJ2-7; 9 nucleotides align to TRBD1. Germline V gene lookup returns CDR1 MNHEY and CDR2 SVGEGT. With V trimmed by 2 bases and J by 0 bases, 8 bases remained unmatched. CDR3 size: 17 residues. This CDR3 is CASSYVPWTGDSYEQYF. The CDR3 coding sequence is TGTGCCAGCAGTTACGTACCCTGGACAGGGGACTCCTACGAGCAGTACTTC.

The sample holds many counts of this clonotype. The genes are TRBV18 and TRBJ2-7; weak D call: TRBD2 (6 bases). CDR1 KGHSH and CDR2 LQKENI come from the germline V gene. The V and J ends lost 3 bases and 2 bases respectively, with 17 bases between them. CDR3 length equals 16 residues. CDR3 nucleotide sequence: TGTGCCAGCTCACCTTCCCTTTTAGCGGATACCTACGAGCAGTACTTC. This encodes CASSPSLLADTYEQYF.

The V gene is TRBV12-3 or TRBV12-4, the J gene TRBJ2-1; 10 nucleotides agree with TRBD2. The ends lost 4 bases at V and 4 bases at J; junction bases unmatched: 4. This CDR3 contains 15 residues. CDR3 sequence reads: CASSSTSGHYNEQFF. Written as DNA, the CDR3 is TGTGCCAGCAGTTCGACTAGCGGGCATTACAATGAGCAGTTCTTC.

The chain carries TRBV12-3 or TRBV12-4 and TRBJ2-7; no clear D. V lost 2 bases, J lost 9 bases, and 14 bases lay in between. This CDR3 is 13 amino acids long. Here the CDR3 reads CASSLLAEPGQYF. In nucleotides, the CDR3 is TGTGCCAGCAGTTTATTGGCCGAGCCCGGGCAGTACTTC.